This TCR beta chain was sequenced for a study of blood T cell repertoires in COVID-19. On the study more broadly: Spain, Italy and the United States supplied samples that represented acute and convalescent COVID-19. T cells, B-cell-depleted T cells, or PBMCs supplied cDNA or gDNA.

Enrolment of Seattle patients took place during active infection, and they were followed longitudinally. In the original processing: Amplification from reference gene primers served as the basis for estimated nucleated cell counts. The data were produced by immunoSEQ multiplex PCR, yet TCRdb's version contains in-frame clones alone and is incomplete. V and J calls and clone size come straight from that table; D and trimming were deduced from the DNA. The sample gives some 390,000 clones, over 75% of which show up once; around 1.5% is in the top ten. Trimming at V came to 2 bases and at J to 2 bases, leaving 5 bases not matched to a gene. The CDR3 is made up of 17 amino acids. Germline V lookup: CDR1 LGHNA, CDR2 YSLEER.

The sequencing sample was made of peripheral blood. This rearrangement joins TRBV4-3 to TRBJ2-7, with 14 nucleotides matching TRBD2. The source of this sequence is a woman in her thirties or forties with COVID-19, enrolled during active disease. Here the CDR3 DNA reads TGCGCCAGCAGCCAAAGTCCGGGACTAGCGGGGGCCTACGAGCAGTACTTC. Its translation is CASSQSPGLAGAYEQYF.